Sequencing of this T cell receptor beta chain was carried out in a study of T cell clonality in common variable immunodeficiency. Findings and caveats of the study: Repertoire-complication correlations in CVID were limited by patient heterogeneity. In common variable immunodeficiency, TCR beta chains reportedly carried fewer deletions and N-nucleotide insertions.

Profiling relied on immunoSEQ multiplex PCR, and the TCRdb table lists in-frame clones only, not all of them. The sample has around 40,000 clones, none seen only once. This clone has more than one count but fewer than ten. Its antigen is not known. Material for sequencing was peripheral blood mononuclear cells. This clonotype was obtained from a person aged 18 to 70 in good health.

The covered CDR3 bases are TGTGCCAGCAGTGTAAAGGGGGCGTCCTACGAG. Translated: CASSVKGASYE. The whole CDR3 region reads CASSVKGASYEQYF. The chain recombines TRBV2 with TRBJ2-7; 7 nucleotides match TRBD1. The read ends 3 residues shy of where the CDR3 ends; the end is completed using the germline J gene. V dropped 4 bases and J dropped 1; count of bases not matched to a gene: 4. CDR1 is SNHLY, CDR2 FYNNEI, per germline. The CDR3 contains 14 residues.